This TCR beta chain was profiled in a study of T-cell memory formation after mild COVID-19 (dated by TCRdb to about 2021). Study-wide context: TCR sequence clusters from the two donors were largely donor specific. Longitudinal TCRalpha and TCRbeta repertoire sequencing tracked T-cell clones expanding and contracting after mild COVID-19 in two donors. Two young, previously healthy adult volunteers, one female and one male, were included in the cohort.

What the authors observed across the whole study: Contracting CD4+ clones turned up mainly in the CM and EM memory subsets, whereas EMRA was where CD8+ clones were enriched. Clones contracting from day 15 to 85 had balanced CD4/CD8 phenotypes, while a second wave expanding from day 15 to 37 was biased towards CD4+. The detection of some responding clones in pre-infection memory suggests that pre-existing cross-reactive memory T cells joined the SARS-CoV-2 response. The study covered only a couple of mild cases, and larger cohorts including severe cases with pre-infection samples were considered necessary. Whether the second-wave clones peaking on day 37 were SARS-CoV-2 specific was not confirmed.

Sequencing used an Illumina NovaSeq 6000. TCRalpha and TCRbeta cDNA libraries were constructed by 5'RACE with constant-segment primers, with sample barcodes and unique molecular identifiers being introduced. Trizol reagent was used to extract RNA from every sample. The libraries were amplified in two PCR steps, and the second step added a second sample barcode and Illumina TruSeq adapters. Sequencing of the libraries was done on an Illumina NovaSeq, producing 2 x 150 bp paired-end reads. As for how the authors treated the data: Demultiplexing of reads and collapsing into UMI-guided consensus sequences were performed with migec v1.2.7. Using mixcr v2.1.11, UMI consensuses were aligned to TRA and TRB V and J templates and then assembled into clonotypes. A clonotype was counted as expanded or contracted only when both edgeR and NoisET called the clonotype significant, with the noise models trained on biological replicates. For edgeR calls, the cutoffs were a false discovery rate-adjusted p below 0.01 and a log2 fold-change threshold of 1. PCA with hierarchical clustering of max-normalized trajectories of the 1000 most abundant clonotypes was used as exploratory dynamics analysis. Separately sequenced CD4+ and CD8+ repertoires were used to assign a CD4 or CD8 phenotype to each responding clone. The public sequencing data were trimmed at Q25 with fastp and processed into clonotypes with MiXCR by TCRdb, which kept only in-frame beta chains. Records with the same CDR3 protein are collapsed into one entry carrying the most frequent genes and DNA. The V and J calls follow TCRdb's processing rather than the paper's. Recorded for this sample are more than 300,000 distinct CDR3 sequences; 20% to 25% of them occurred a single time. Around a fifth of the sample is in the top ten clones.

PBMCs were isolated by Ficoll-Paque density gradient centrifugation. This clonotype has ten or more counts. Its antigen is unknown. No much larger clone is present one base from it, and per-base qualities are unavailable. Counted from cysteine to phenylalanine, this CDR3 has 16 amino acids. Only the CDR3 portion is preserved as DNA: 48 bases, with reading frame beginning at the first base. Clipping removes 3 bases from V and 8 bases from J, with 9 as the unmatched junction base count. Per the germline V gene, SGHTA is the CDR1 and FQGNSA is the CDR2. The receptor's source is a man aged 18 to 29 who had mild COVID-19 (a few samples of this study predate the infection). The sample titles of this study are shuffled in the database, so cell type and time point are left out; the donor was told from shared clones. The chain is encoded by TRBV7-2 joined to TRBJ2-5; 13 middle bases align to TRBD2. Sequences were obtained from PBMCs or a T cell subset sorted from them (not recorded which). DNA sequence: TGTGCCAGCAGCTTGTCCGGGACTAGCGGGGATCCCACCCAGTACTTC. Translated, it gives CASSLSGTSGDPTQYF.